The present entry profiles one TCR beta chain with its context. Antigen unknown. Cryopreserved PBMCs yielded approximately 2.2 micrograms of genomic DNA for TCR beta libraries. This specimen comes from a study of cytotoxic CD8 clonotypes in ibrutinib-treated CLL. The V end lost 0 bases, the J end lost 7 bases, and 19 bases lay between the germline ends. Germline CDR1 is LGHNA and CDR2 is YNFKEQ. The CDR3 loop spans 16 amino acids. Whole-study findings and limits: Stable or contracted on treatment, public clonotypes were also uncommon.

Libraries were prepared by immunoSEQ multiplex PCR; TCRdb keeps only in-frame clonotypes and omits some of them. The sample holds about 250,000 clones, 70% seen once. The origin of this receptor is a human donor with chronic lymphocytic leukemia. The chain combines TRBV4-2 with TRBJ2-7; D is possibly TRBD1 (5 bases). The source material was PBMCs, sampled after 24 months of ibrutinib treatment. CDR3 in amino acids: CASSQDASDNLGEQYF. In nucleotides, the CDR3 is TGTGCCAGCAGCCAAGATGCATCGGACAACCTCGGGGAGCAGTACTTC.